This T cell receptor (beta chain) was identified during a study of blood T cell repertoires in COVID-19 (dated by TCRdb to between 2020 and 2021). Regarding the research as a whole: Samples from collaborators originated in the United States, Italy and Spain and spanned both the acute and convalescent phases of COVID-19. Where available, HLA class I and class II types were taken from metadata supplied by the sample provider and were not determined by assay-based typing. The repertoires were released in a freely available public database intended as a resource for research on the immune response to SARS-CoV-2. Sample metadata almost always included a de-identified subject ID, COVID-19 status, age in years and sex. Samples came from the ongoing ImmuneRACE study (first 160 participants) plus 1,254 subjects from 6 global collaborators. The material from the prospective study consisted of cDNA or gDNA derived from T cells, B-cell-depleted T cells, or PBMCs. Subjects who had been exposed to COVID-19, were actively infected with it, or had recovered from it provided the deeply sampled blood TCRbeta repertoires that made up the dataset.

A note on this clone: The specificity of this receptor is unknown. No per-base quality is available; no much larger clone lies one base away.

CDR1 and CDR2, looked up from the germline V gene (reference sequence), are LNHNV and YYDKDF. The CDR3 runs 15 amino acids, cysteine and phenylalanine included. The DNA shown is the 45-base CDR3, in frame from base 1. The junction shows trimming of 1 base on V and 2 bases on J, plus 11 bases between the germline ends. TCRbeta CDR3 regions were amplified from genomic DNA using the immunoSEQ Assay, a bias-controlled multiplex PCR. The source study handled its data this way. Within the assay, amplification of reference gene primers was used to estimate how many nucleated cells each sample contained. To quantify the absolute abundance of each unique TCRbeta CDR3 rearrangement, sequence reads were collapsed and filtered. Productive Simpson clonality was computed per sample as the square root of Simpson's diversity index over productive rearrangements. Imported from immuneACCESS, the table was reduced by TCRdb to in-frame sequences with V and J called. These copies leave out some clones; in studies compared against another copy, an unresolved V gene accounts for under half, and the cause of the remainder is not known. The V and J calls and clone size are taken from that table; D and trimming were inferred from the DNA. The sample table holds under 300,000 clones, of which 89% were seen once. About 1.7% of the sample is taken by the ten largest.

Participants in the prospective study were aged about 18 to 100 years, lived in about two dozen United States geographic areas, and enrolled through a virtual design. Cohort assignment in the prospective study relied on participant-reported clinical history from a screening survey and a study questionnaire. Recovered participants in ImmuneRACE Cohort 3 were defined as having two consecutive negative NP/OP PCR tests, clearance from a healthcare professional, or resolution of symptoms. Mobile phlebotomists in the prospective study collected whole blood, serum and a nasopharyngeal or oropharyngeal swab from every participant. Additional blood draws and questionnaires over a 2-month period could optionally be provided by prospective study participants. Before DNA extraction, prospective study blood samples were shipped either frozen or at room temperature. General study outcomes and caveats: How much clinical and demographic metadata was included differed by source and by participant, and the metadata was provided uncurated.

Source material: PBMCs or T cells enriched from blood (not recorded which). The V gene is TRBV15 and the J gene is TRBJ1-1; the D gene cannot be named for sure. This sequence originates from a woman between 40 and 50 years old who had recovered from COVID-19. The CDR3 protein is CATSRALRSNTEAFF. The nucleotide sequence reads as follows: TGTGCCACCAGCAGAGCCCTGCGGAGTAACACTGAAGCTTTCTTT. This CDR3, with the reference TRBV15 and TRBJ1-1 proteins standing in past its ends, gives the full variable domain DAMVIQNPRYQVTQFGKPVTLSCSQTLNHNVMYWYQQKSSQAPKLLFHYYDKDFNNEADTPDNFQSRRPNTSFCFLDIRSPGLGDTAMYLCATSRALRSNTEAFFGQGTRLTVV.